The 23 T cell receptor beta chains listed next were all sequenced from one sample in a study of blood T cell repertoires in COVID-19. Sequenced by immunoSEQ multiplex PCR; TCRdb stores in-frame clones only, minus some. The table lists almost 250,000 clones, approximately 90% of them singletons, with more than 3.5% in the top ten. Sequencing used PBMCs or T cells enriched from blood (not recorded which). These receptors all stem from a woman in her twenties or thirties who had recovered from COVID-19.

The chain recombines TRBV7-2 with TRBJ1-3; maybe TRBD1 (5 bases). Germline loops: CDR1 SGHTA, CDR2 FQGNSA. The CDR3 length is 19 residues. V dropped 1 base and J dropped 0 bases, with 19 bases sitting between them. The CDR3 DNA follows: TGTGCCAGCAGCTTAGGGTCCCCGACAGCCCTATTCTCTGGAAACACCATATATTTT. Its protein is CASSLGSPTALFSGNTIYF.

The chain employs TRBV5-4 and TRBJ2-2; possibly TRBD1 for D (6 bases). The germline V gene encodes CDR1 SGHNT and CDR2 YYREEE (reference sequence). V gave up 0 bases and J gave up 5 bases, with 14 bases separating them. This CDR3 has 16 residues. The CDR3 here is CASSLAPRGSTGELFF. CDR3 in DNA: TGTGCCAGCAGCTTGGCCCCCAGGGGAAGTACCGGGGAGCTGTTTTTT.

The rearrangement links TRBV7-9 to TRBJ2-2, with 7 bases identical to TRBD1. CDR1 and CDR2 (germline): SEHNR, FQNEAQ (reference sequence). This CDR3 has 15 amino acids. V shed 5 bases, J shed 1 base, and the junction held 4 bases outside the gene matches. Written as DNA, the CDR3 is TGTGCCAGCAGCCCCTGGACAGGGAACACCGGGGAGCTGTTTTTT. Its translation is CASSPWTGNTGELFF.

V gene TRBV27 combines with J gene TRBJ1-4; the D gene is possibly TRBD1 (5 bases). CDR3 length: 15 residues. Trimming cost V 6 bases and J 8 bases, with 19 bases left between them. The germline V gene encodes CDR1 MNHEY and CDR2 SMNVEV (reference sequence). The CDR3 DNA sequence: TGTGCCAGCAGCTCCGATGGGGGGGAAGGCGAAAAACTGTTTTTT. Encoded protein: CASSSDGGEGEKLFF.

The V call is TRBV7-9, the J call TRBJ2-7, with TRBD1 as a possible D gene (6 bases). V shed 1 base and J shed 3 bases, with 7 bases lying between them. Germline assignment: CDR1 SEHNR and CDR2 FQNEAQ (reference sequence). This CDR3 spans 13 amino acids. The CDR3 DNA sequence: TGTGCCAGCAGCTTAGGACAGGTCTACGAGCAGTACTTC. Translation: CASSLGQVYEQYF.

V usage is TRBV5-1 and J usage is TRBJ2-5; TRBD2 aligns across 9 bases. The CDR3 spans 14 residues. Germline assignment: CDR1 SGHRS and CDR2 YFSETQ. The V segment lost 5 bases and the J segment 2 bases; nucleotides outside the gene matches: 4. For the CDR3, the DNA is TGCGCCAGCAGTATCAGCGGGAGGCAAGAGACCCAGTACTTC. Protein sequence: CASSISGRQETQYF. Based on the CDR3 plus reference TRBV5-1 and TRBJ2-5, the full variable domain is KAGVTQTPRYLIKTRGQQVTLSCSPISGHRSVSWYQQTPGQGLQFLFEYFSETQRNKGNFPGRFSGRQFSNSRSEMNVSTLELGDSALYLCASSISGRQETQYFGPGTRLLVL.

The J gene is TRBJ2-1, the V gene TRBV11-2; 10 nucleotides line up with TRBD2. The CDR3 extends over 16 amino acids. Germline V gives CDR1 SGHAT, CDR2 FQNNGV. V was clipped by 4 bases and J by 2 bases; unmatched bases: 5. CDR3: CASSWPGTSAYNEQFF. The CDR3 nucleotides are TGTGCCAGCAGCTGGCCGGGGACTAGCGCCTACAATGAGCAGTTCTTC.

The chain carries TRBV18 and TRBJ1-3, with 7 bases that match TRBD1. Germline lookup yields CDR1 KGHSH and CDR2 LQKENI. V lost 3 bases to trimming and J lost 4 bases; unmatched junction nucleotides: 6. CDR3 length equals 15 residues. The chain's CDR3 is CASSPRQGSGNTIYF. The CDR3 region has the DNA TGTGCCAGCTCACCTAGACAGGGATCAGGAAACACCATATATTTT.

Concerning this clone: Other DNA sequences in the sample encode the same CDR3. The CDR3 loop is CASSQDLNQPQHF. The CDR3 DNA follows: TGTGCCAGCAGCCAAGATCTCAATCAGCCCCAGCATTTT. This sequence joins TRBV3-1 (or the pseudogene TRBV3-2) and TRBJ1-5; D not certain. V lost 0 bases, J lost 3 bases, and 3 bases lay in between. Germline V gene sequence: CDR1 LGHDT, CDR2 YNNKEL (reference sequence). The CDR3 is 13 amino acids.

V is TRBV6-5 and J is TRBJ1-2, with 9 bases lining up with TRBD1. CDR3 length equals 13 residues. CDR1 MNHEY and CDR2 SVGAGI come from the germline V gene. V lost 6 bases to trimming and J lost 9 bases; unmatched junction nucleotides: 8. CDR3 in amino acids: CASRQQGARSYTF. As DNA, the CDR3 is TGTGCCAGCAGACAACAGGGGGCGCGTAGCTACACCTTC.

The CDR3 is CASSSETGGSAGTEAFF. CDR3 in DNA: TGTGCCAGCAGTTCAGAGACAGGGGGCTCTGCTGGCACTGAAGCTTTCTTT. This sequence joins TRBV28 and TRBJ1-1; 10 bases align to TRBD1. The junction had 12 bases not matched to a gene; V was cut back by 4 bases and J by 4 bases. Per the germline V gene, CDR1 is MDHEN and CDR2 is SYDVKM. The CDR3 is made up of 17 amino acids.

The V and J genes are TRBV27 and TRBJ1-1; TRBD1 might be the D (6 bases). Trimming left V 0 bases short and J 1 base short, with 9 bases between. The CDR3 extends over 15 amino acids. Germline V CDR1 and CDR2: MNHEY, SMNVEV (reference sequence). The CDR3 region has the DNA TGTGCCAGCAGTTTATCGGGGGCCGCGAACACTGAAGCTTTCTTT. Translating it yields CASSLSGAANTEAFF.

This clone appeared a few times. This sequence joins TRBV6-2 or TRBV6-3 and TRBJ1-5; D remains unclear. The CDR3 has 15 residues. The V end was cut by 0 bases, the J end by 3 bases, with 9 bases between. Germline CDR1 MNHEY, CDR2 SVGEGT. The CDR3 region has the DNA TGTGCCAGCAGTTACTCGGGAGGGCCCAATCAGCCCCAGCATTTT. Its translation is CASSYSGGPNQPQHF.

This clone showed up just once. CDR3 nucleotide sequence: TGTGCCACTGCTAGCGGGGAATACGAGCAGTACTTC. Translated: CATASGEYEQYF. The genes are TRBV7-2 and TRBJ2-7; 9 positions match TRBD2. The CDR3 length is 12 residues. V trimming: 10 bases; J trimming: 4 bases; junction bases outside the gene matches: 5. Germline CDR1 is SGHTA and CDR2 is FQGNSA.

The sample holds one count of this clone. The chain has TRBV27 and TRBJ2-5; D is perhaps TRBD2 (7 bases). The germline gives CDR1 MNHEY, CDR2 SMNVEV (reference sequence). This CDR3 has 16 residues. Trimming shortened V by 1 base and J by 7 bases, and 19 bases separated the two germline ends. The DNA of the CDR3 is TGTGCCAGCAGTTTATTCTTCGCGGGAGAGGGGGGGACCCAGTACTTC. This translates into CASSLFFAGEGGTQYF.

This chain links TRBV29-1 with TRBJ1-1; 7 bases map to TRBD1. V was clipped by 6 bases and J by 7 bases; unmatched bases: 14. The CDR3 totals 14 residues. Germline-derived CDR1 and CDR2 are SQVTM and ANQGSEA. In nucleotides, the CDR3 is TGCAGCGTCCACCGGTCGACAGGGTCCGGTGAAGCTTTCTTT. This codes for CSVHRSTGSGEAFF.

This clone came up once. This chain uses TRBV5-6 with TRBJ1-5, with a tentative D call TRBD1 (6 bases). Germline V gives CDR1 SGHDT, CDR2 YYEEEE. The V end was cut by 4 bases, the J end by 4 bases, with 18 bases between. The CDR3 length is 16 residues. The chain's CDR3 is CASSRTVDHDNQPQHF. DNA of the CDR3: TGTGCCAGCAGCAGGACAGTGGATCATGATAATCAGCCCCAGCATTTT.

The V and J genes are TRBV27 and TRBJ2-1; 11 bases align to TRBD1. V gave up 5 bases and J gave up 7 bases; unmatched junction bases: 13. Germline CDR1 and CDR2: MNHEY and SMNVEV (reference sequence). This CDR3 contains 17 residues. CDR3 sequence: CASSGQGAGGGRNEQFF. CDR3 in DNA: TGTGCCAGCAGTGGACAGGGGGCAGGTGGCGGGAGAAATGAGCAGTTCTTC.

The rearrangement joins TRBV18 to TRBJ1-3; the D is unclear. Germline V gives CDR1 KGHSH, CDR2 LQKENI. V shed 4 bases and J shed 0 bases, with 10 bases lying between them. The CDR3 consists of 15 residues. CDR3 nucleotide sequence: TGTGCCAGCTCACTTGGGCCTCTCTCTGGAAACACCATATATTTT. This translates into CASSLGPLSGNTIYF.

The chain is built from TRBV2 and TRBJ2-3, with a tentative D call TRBD2 (5 bases). The V gene's germline CDR1 is SNHLY and CDR2 FYNNEI. The CDR3 totals 17 residues. The V end lost 3 bases, the J end lost 0 bases, and 16 bases lay between the germline ends. Here the CDR3 reads CASSEEEVRPSTDTQYF. Written as DNA, the CDR3 is TGTGCCAGCAGTGAGGAGGAGGTCCGACCTAGCACAGATACGCAGTATTTT.

The chain couples TRBV3-1 (or the pseudogene TRBV3-2) to TRBJ2-1, with TRBD2 matching 7 bases. J was trimmed by 0 bases and V by 4 bases; bases with no gene match: 9. The V gene's germline CDR1 is LGHDT and CDR2 YNNKEL (reference sequence). The CDR3 is made up of 17 amino acids. CDR3 nucleotides: TGTGCCAGCAGCCTAAGGGTGTCTAGCGGCTCCTACAATGAGCAGTTCTTC. Amino acid sequence: CASSLRVSSGSYNEQFF.

V usage is TRBV10-3 and J usage is TRBJ1-5, with 7 bases matching TRBD1. Germline values: CDR1 ENHRY, CDR2 SYGVKD. CDR3 length: 14 amino acids. V trimming: 5 bases; J trimming: 4 bases; junction bases outside the gene matches: 5. The CDR3 is CAISRQGENQPQHF. The CDR3, as DNA: TGTGCCATCAGTAGACAGGGAGAGAATCAGCCCCAGCATTTT.

The chain uses TRBV3-1 (or the pseudogene TRBV3-2) and TRBJ2-3; 11 nucleotides align to TRBD1. This CDR3 contains 15 residues. Germline CDR1 and CDR2: LGHDT and YNNKEL (reference sequence). J lost 6 bases, V lost 4 bases, and 6 bases had no gene match. CDR3 nucleotides: TGTGCCAGCAGCCCCGGGACAGGGGGTGGGGATACGCAGTATTTT. It specifies CASSPGTGGGDTQYF.